The T cell receptor (beta chain) described here comes from a study of cytomegalovirus exposure and HLA in healthy donors. Germline CDR1 SGHNT, CDR2 YYREEE (reference sequence). The V segment lost 5 bases and the J segment 4 bases; nucleotides outside the gene matches: 16. This CDR3 has 17 amino acids. PCR primers comprised 60 Vbeta and 13 Jbeta primers. Produced via immunoSEQ multiplex PCR; TCRdb's table is partial and in-frame only. The repertoire holds more than 75,000 clones, with about four fifths as singletons. This clonotype was obtained from a middle-aged woman in good health and CMV-seronegative. Sequencing was done on a sample of PBMCs. V usage is TRBV5-4 and J usage is TRBJ2-5, with 8 nucleotides matching TRBD1. CDR3 loop: CASRQDLAGGGIETQYF. In DNA form, the CDR3 reads TGTGCCAGCAGACAGGACTTGGCAGGGGGCGGGATAGAGACCCAGTACTTC.